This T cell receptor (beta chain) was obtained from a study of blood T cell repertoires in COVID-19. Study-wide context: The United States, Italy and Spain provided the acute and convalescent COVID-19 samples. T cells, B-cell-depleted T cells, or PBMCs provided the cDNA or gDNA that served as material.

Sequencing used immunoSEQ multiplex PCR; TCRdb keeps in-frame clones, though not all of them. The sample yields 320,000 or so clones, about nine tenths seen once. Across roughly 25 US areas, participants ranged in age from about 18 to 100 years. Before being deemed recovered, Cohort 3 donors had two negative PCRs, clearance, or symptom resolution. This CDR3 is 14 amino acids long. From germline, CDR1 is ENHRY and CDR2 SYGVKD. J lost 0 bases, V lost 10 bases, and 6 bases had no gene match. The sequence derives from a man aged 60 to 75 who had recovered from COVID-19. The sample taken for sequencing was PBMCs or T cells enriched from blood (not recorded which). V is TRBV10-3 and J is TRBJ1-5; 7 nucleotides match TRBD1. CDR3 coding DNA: TGTGCCAGCTCACAGGGGAATAGCAATCAGCCCCAGCATTTT. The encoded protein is CASSQGNSNQPQHF.